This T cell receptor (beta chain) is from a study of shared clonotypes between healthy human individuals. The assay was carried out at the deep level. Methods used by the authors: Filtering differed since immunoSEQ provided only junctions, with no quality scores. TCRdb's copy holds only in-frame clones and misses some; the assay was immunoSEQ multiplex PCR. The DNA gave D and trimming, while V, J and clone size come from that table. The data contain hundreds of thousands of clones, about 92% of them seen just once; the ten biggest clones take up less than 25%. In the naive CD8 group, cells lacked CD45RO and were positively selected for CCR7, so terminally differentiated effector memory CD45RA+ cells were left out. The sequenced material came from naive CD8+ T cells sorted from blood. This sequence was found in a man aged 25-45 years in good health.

CDR3 DNA sequence: TGTGCCAGCAGAGGAAGGGAAGGCTACAATGAGCAGTTCTTC. It translates to CASRGREGYNEQFF. The chain couples TRBV5-4 to TRBJ2-1; no reliable D call. Germline V CDR1 and CDR2: SGHNT, YYREEE (reference sequence). The CDR3 is 14 amino acids. V was trimmed by 5 bases and J by 3 bases, leaving 12 bases between them.